The count of the clone carrying this TCR beta chain is one. This specimen comes from a study of blood T cell repertoires in COVID-19. About the study: PBMCs, B-cell-depleted T cells, or T cells provided the cDNA or gDNA that made up the material.

From germline, CDR1 is LGHDT and CDR2 YNNKEL (reference sequence). The CDR3 is 15 residues long. V lost 5 bases, J lost 2 bases, and 5 bases stayed unmatched. The assay was immunoSEQ multiplex PCR, and TCRdb's table has in-frame clones only and misses some. Among about 140,000 clones listed, nearly 80% were seen once. Participant ages covered 18 to 89 years across 25 or so US areas. Clinical histories supplied by participants themselves formed the basis of cohort assignment. The study counted Cohort 3 donors as recovered given two negative PCRs, clearance, or symptom resolution. The sequenced sample was PBMCs or T cells enriched from blood (not recorded which). This chain uses TRBV3-1 (or the pseudogene TRBV3-2) with TRBJ2-3; 9 bases align to TRBD2. The origin of this receptor is a woman aged 50 to 60 who had recovered from COVID-19. The CDR3 reads CASSLRGGYTDTQYF. The CDR3 DNA sequence: TGTGCCAGCAGCTTGCGGGGGGGATACACAGATACGCAGTATTTT.